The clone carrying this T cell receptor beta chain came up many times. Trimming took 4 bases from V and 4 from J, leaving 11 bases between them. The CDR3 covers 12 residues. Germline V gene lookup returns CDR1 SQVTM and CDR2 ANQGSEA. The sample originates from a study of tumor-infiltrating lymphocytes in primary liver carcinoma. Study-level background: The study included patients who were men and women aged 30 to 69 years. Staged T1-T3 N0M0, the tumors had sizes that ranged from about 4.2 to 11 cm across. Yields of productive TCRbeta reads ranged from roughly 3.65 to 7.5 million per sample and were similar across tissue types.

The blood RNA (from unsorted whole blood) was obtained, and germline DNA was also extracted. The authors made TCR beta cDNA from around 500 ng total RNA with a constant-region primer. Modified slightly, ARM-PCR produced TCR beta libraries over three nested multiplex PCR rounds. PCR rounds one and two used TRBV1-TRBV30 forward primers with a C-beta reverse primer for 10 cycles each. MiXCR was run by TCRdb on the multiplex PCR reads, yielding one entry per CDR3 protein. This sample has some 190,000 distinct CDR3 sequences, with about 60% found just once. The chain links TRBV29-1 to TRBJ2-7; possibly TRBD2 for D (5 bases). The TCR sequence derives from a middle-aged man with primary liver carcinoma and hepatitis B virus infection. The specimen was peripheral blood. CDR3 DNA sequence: TGCAGCGTTGGGTGGACTCTATACGAGCAGTACTTC. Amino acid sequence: CSVGWTLYEQYF.